The 6 T cell receptor beta chains reported below all come from one sample, sequenced in a study of T-cell reconstitution after alpha-beta-depleted transplantation in children. The authors prepared the TCRbeta library with unique molecular identifiers. TCRdb passed the PCR reads through MiXCR, listing each CDR3 protein once. The sample lists 200,000 to 250,000 distinct CDR3 sequences; under 13% were seen once. Sequenced material: PBMCs, taken before TCRalphabeta/CD19-depleted stem cell transplant. These receptors originate from a child under two years old with acute myeloid leukemia, due to receive a stem cell transplant.

Worth noting for this clonotype: An end of the junction does not agree with germline; a read error may underlie this. In nucleotides, the CDR3 is TGCAGCGTTGTAGACAGAGTGGATCAGCCCCAACATTTT. This codes for CSVVDRVDQPQHF. The genes are TRBV29-1 and TRBJ1-5; the D gene is possibly TRBD1 (5 bases). The CDR3 length is 13 residues. Germline V gene data show CDR1 as SQVTM and CDR2 as ANQGSEA.

The V and J genes are TRBV3-1 and TRBJ2-7; D remains unclear. This CDR3 has 12 amino acids. Germline CDR1 LGHDT, CDR2 YNNKEL (reference sequence). Between the trimmed V and J ends, which lost 1 base and 7 bases, there was a span of 8 bases. The DNA of the CDR3 is TGTGCCAGCAGCCAAGCCCCGCGGGAGCAGTACTTC. It is translated as CASSQAPREQYF.

In its sample, this clonotype was seen many times. The chain recombines TRBV6-2 or TRBV6-3 with TRBJ2-1; D possibly matches TRBD1 or TRBD2 (5 bases each). There are 16 residues in the CDR3. Germline CDR1 is MNHEY and CDR2 is SVGEGT. Trimming removed 3 bases at V and 2 bases at J, with 14 bases between. CDR3 sequence (DNA): TGTGCCAGCAGTTATAAGGCTGGGGACCCCTACAATGAGCAGTTCTTC. This translates into CASSYKAGDPYNEQFF.

This chain links TRBV11-2 with TRBJ1-4; D remains unclear. CDR1 is SGHAT, CDR2 FQNNGV, per germline. The CDR3 contains 16 residues. V dropped 2 bases and J dropped 8 bases, with 18 bases sitting between them. The CDR3 loop is CASSLRRSDIKEKLFF. CDR3 bases: TGTGCCAGCAGCTTAAGGCGTTCAGATATTAAAGAAAAACTGTTTTTT.

This clonotype was detected ten times or more. This sequence joins TRBV20-1 and TRBJ2-1; D is uncertain. CDR1 is DFQATT and CDR2 is SNEGSKA in the germline V gene (reference sequence). Trimming pared 3 bases from V and 8 bases from J, leaving 8 bases between. This CDR3 region has 11 residues. CDR3 DNA: TGCAGTGCTAGGAGGAGAGATGAGCAGTTCTTC. Translating it yields CSARRRDEQFF.

At least ten counts were recorded for this clonotype. V and J are TRBV12-3 or TRBV12-4 and TRBJ2-1; 11 bases fit TRBD2. The CDR3 is 16 amino acids. Trimming cost V 5 bases and J 8 bases; bases outside gene matches: 11. CDR3 residues: CASSSYSGGAADEQFF. CDR3 nucleotides: TGTGCCAGCAGTAGTTATAGCGGGGGGGCCGCAGATGAGCAGTTCTTC.